The 9 T cell receptor beta chains below come from one sample, sequenced in a study of blood T cell repertoires in COVID-19. Profiling relied on immunoSEQ multiplex PCR, and the TCRdb table lists in-frame clones only, not all of them. Of fewer than 150,000 clones in the sample, over 80% were seen once. The sequenced material came from peripheral blood. The source is a woman between 45 and 65 years old with acute or convalescent COVID-19.

This rearrangement joins TRBV2 to TRBJ1-1; the D gene is possibly TRBD1 (5 bases). This CDR3 spans 15 amino acids. V was clipped by 6 bases and J by 1 base, with 15 bases between them. The germline CDR1 and CDR2 sequences are SNHLY and FYNNEI. This CDR3 reads CASSLVDIKNTEAFF. CDR3 bases: TGTGCCAGCAGCCTAGTGGACATAAAGAACACTGAAGCTTTCTTT.

For this clone: Within the sample, other DNA sequences also encode this same CDR3. The chain has TRBV27 and TRBJ1-5; no clear D gene. Trimming left V 5 bases short and J 3 bases short, with 8 bases between. This CDR3 has 13 residues. Per the germline V gene, CDR1 is MNHEY and CDR2 is SMNVEV (reference sequence). This CDR3 is CASSPVLNQPQHF. The CDR3 DNA reads TGTGCCAGCAGTCCAGTGCTCAATCAGCCCCAGCATTTT.

V and J are TRBV19 and TRBJ2-5; 9 bases agree with TRBD1. Germline V CDR1 and CDR2: LNHDA, SQIVND (reference sequence). The CDR3 spans 16 residues. V was clipped by 5 bases and J by 1 base; unmatched bases: 8. CDR3 residues: CASSSAGTGFQETQYF. CDR3 DNA sequence: TGTGCCAGTAGTTCCGCCGGGACAGGGTTCCAAGAGACCCAGTACTTC.

This clone was seen a few times. J is TRBJ2-1 and V is TRBV19; 7 positions match TRBD1. V dropped 6 bases and J dropped 6; count of bases not matched to a gene: 8. The CDR3 runs 14 residues. Germline V lookup: CDR1 LNHDA, CDR2 SQIVND (reference sequence). CDR3 DNA: TGTGCCAGTAGGCCGGACAGGACAAGCAATGAGCAGTTCTTC. Translation: CASRPDRTSNEQFF.

A single count supports this clone. The chain combines TRBV9 with TRBJ2-1; D might be TRBD1 (6 bases). Germline lookup yields CDR1 SGDLS and CDR2 YYNGEE. CDR3 length: 16 amino acids. Trimming pared 2 bases from V and 0 bases from J, leaving 12 bases between. CDR3 amino acids: CASSVTDRSSYNEQFF. In DNA, the CDR3 is TGTGCCAGCAGCGTTACCGACAGGAGCTCCTACAATGAGCAGTTCTTC.

This chain joins TRBV7-2 and TRBJ2-3, with D possibly matching TRBD1 (6 bases). The CDR3 is 18 residues long. V dropped 1 base and J dropped 2 bases, with 19 bases sitting between them. Per the germline V gene, CDR1 is SGHTA and CDR2 is FQGNSA. CDR3 protein: CASSLESSGHTITDTQYF. DNA for the CDR3: TGTGCCAGCAGCTTAGAATCGTCGGGACACACGATCACAGATACGCAGTATTTT.

J is TRBJ1-1 and V is TRBV7-9; 7 positions agree with TRBD1. Germline loops: CDR1 SEHNR, CDR2 FQNEAQ (reference sequence). CDR3 size: 13 residues. The J segment lost 12 bases and the V segment lost 5 bases, leaving 12 bases of the junction unmatched. CDR3 in amino acids: CASSRQGKRRTFF. The CDR3 nucleotides are TGTGCCAGCAGCCGACAGGGCAAGAGAAGAACTTTCTTT. The variable domain in full, completed from reference TRBV7-9 and TRBJ1-1, reads DTGVSQNPRHKITKRGQNVTFRCDPISEHNRLYWYRQTLGQGPEFLTYFQNEAQLEKSRLLSDRFSAERPKGSFSTLEIQRTEQGDSAMYLCASSRQGKRRTFFGQGTRLTVV.

This clone was seen a single time. The chain recombines TRBV27 with TRBJ2-1, with D perhaps TRBD1 (5 bases). Germline CDR1 and CDR2: MNHEY and SMNVEV (reference sequence). This CDR3 is 13 amino acids long. Trimming stripped 5 bases from V and 6 bases from J, with 11 bases between. The CDR3 sequence: CASSPLGVNEQFF. CDR3 nucleotides: TGTGCCAGCAGTCCGTTAGGGGTCAATGAGCAGTTCTTC.

The chain recombines TRBV9 with TRBJ2-1, with 7 bases identical to TRBD2. CDR1 and CDR2 from the germline V gene are SGDLS and YYNGEE. The CDR3 has 13 amino acids. V trimming: 6 bases; J trimming: 4 bases; junction bases outside the gene matches: 4. Here the CDR3 DNA reads TGTGCCAGCAACCCTAGCGGATACAATGAGCAGTTCTTC. Residues: CASNPSGYNEQFF.